This TCR beta chain was sequenced during a study of T-cell memory formation after mild COVID-19. Study-wide results and limits: Clones that got smaller from day 15 to 85 had even CD4/CD8, while clones growing later tipped toward CD4+. For contracting clones, CD4+ ones sat mainly in CM and EM, CD8+ in EMRA.

Germline CDR1 reads MRHNA; CDR2 reads SNTAGT. This CDR3 is 14 amino acids long. The junction had 9 bases not matched to a gene; V was cut back by 5 bases and J by 9 bases. MiXCR was run by TCRdb on the 5' RACE reads, yielding one entry per CDR3 protein. The repertoire holds some 290,000 distinct CDR3 sequences, about 16% seen once, with about a fifth in the top ten. Concerning this clonotype: Its antigen is not known.

The specimen was PBMCs or a T cell subset sorted from them (not recorded which). The genes are TRBV6-4 and TRBJ2-1; TRBD1 matches 8 bases. The receptor was isolated from a man aged 18 to 35 who had mild COVID-19 (a few samples of this study predate the infection). Cell type and time point are not known. This chain's CDR3 is CASSLETGEREQFF. CDR3 nucleotides: TGTGCCAGCAGTCTCGAGACAGGGGAACGTGAGCAGTTCTTC.